The 23 T cell receptor beta chains below come from one sample, sequenced in a study of blood T cell repertoires in COVID-19. Sequenced by immunoSEQ multiplex PCR; TCRdb stores in-frame clones only, minus some. Of around 340,000 clones in the sample, roughly nine tenths are singletons; the top ten hold under 5%. What was sequenced was peripheral blood. All receptors come from a woman aged 60 to 75 with COVID-19, enrolled during active disease.

The chain has TRBV28 and TRBJ2-7; D uncertain. CDR3 length equals 14 residues. Per the germline V gene, CDR1 is MDHEN and CDR2 is SYDVKM. Deletions cut 5 bases from V and 3 bases from J, with 14 bases between. CDR3 sequence (DNA): TGTGCCAGCAGTCACCCCTCGCGAGTCTACGAGCAGTACTTC. Translating it yields CASSHPSRVYEQYF.

CDR3: CATSDTLRDPYGYTF. The CDR3 DNA sequence: TGTGCCACCAGTGATACTCTCAGGGATCCTTATGGCTACACCTTC. The V call is TRBV24-1, the J call TRBJ1-2, with D possibly matching TRBD1 (5 bases). The CDR3 has 15 amino acids. Germline V CDR1 and CDR2: KGHDR, SFDVKD. V lost 3 bases and J lost 5, with 15 bases in between.

J is TRBJ1-1 and V is TRBV15; no clear D. From germline, CDR1 is LNHNV and CDR2 YYDKDF (reference sequence). The CDR3 consists of 17 residues. V dropped 0 bases and J dropped 3 bases, with 17 bases sitting between them. The DNA of the CDR3 is TGTGCCACCAGCAGAGATCGTGATCCGGGTAGTCACACTGAAGCTTTCTTT. It codes for CATSRDRDPGSHTEAFF.

The CDR3 here is CASSDRTSSYTQYF. The CDR3 bases are TGTGCCAGCAGCGACAGGACTAGCTCCTATACGCAGTATTTT. The rearrangement joins TRBV6-5 to TRBJ2-3; TRBD2 matches at 8 bases. J gave up 7 bases and V 6 bases, and 9 bases lay outside the gene matches. CDR3 size: 14 residues. The germline V gene has CDR1 MNHEY and CDR2 SVGAGI.

This clone was detected only a few times. V is TRBV5-4 and J is TRBJ1-3; 7 nucleotides agree with TRBD1. J was trimmed by 0 bases and V by 5 bases; bases with no gene match: 8. CDR3 length: 16 amino acids. CDR1 and CDR2 (germline): SGHNT, YYREEE (reference sequence). In DNA form, the CDR3 reads TGTGCCAGCAGTTCTCGAACAGGGGCCTCTGGAAACACCATATATTTT. It specifies CASSSRTGASGNTIYF.

V gene TRBV18 combines with J gene TRBJ2-1; the D is unclear. V gave up 2 bases and J gave up 12 bases, with 14 bases separating them. Per germline, CDR1 KGHSH and CDR2 LQKENI. CDR3 length: 13 amino acids. CDR3 coding DNA: TGTGCCAGCTCACCAGAGGCCGCCGTTCGGCAGTTCTTC. Translating it yields CASSPEAAVRQFF.

This clone has only one observation. J is TRBJ1-2 and V is TRBV19; D may be TRBD1 (5 bases). Germline V lookup: CDR1 LNHDA, CDR2 SQIVND (reference sequence). V was cut by 8 bases and J by 5 bases, with 15 bases left in between. This CDR3 spans 13 amino acids. CDR3 sequence: CASQRGDLYGYTF. In DNA form, the CDR3 reads TGTGCCAGTCAGAGAGGGGACTTATATGGCTACACCTTC.

The rearrangement uses TRBV6-4 and TRBJ1-1, with D tentatively TRBD1 (5 bases). Germline lookup yields CDR1 MRHNA and CDR2 SNTAGT. Trimming pared 4 bases from V and 0 bases from J, leaving 12 bases between. The CDR3 is 15 residues long. CDR3 DNA: TGTGCCAGCAGTGTAGGGGTAGGGATGAACACTGAAGCTTTCTTT. It is translated as CASSVGVGMNTEAFF.

This chain uses TRBV3-1 (or the pseudogene TRBV3-2) with TRBJ1-3; perhaps TRBD1 as D (5 bases). CDR3 length: 15 amino acids. Trimming shortened V by 3 bases and J by 3 bases, and 12 bases separated the two germline ends. CDR1 and CDR2 from the germline V gene are LGHDT and YNNKEL (reference sequence). CDR3 in amino acids: CASSHRAYNGNTIYF. In DNA, the CDR3 is TGTGCCAGCAGCCACAGGGCGTATAATGGAAACACCATATATTTT.

This clone was recorded a few times. The genes are TRBV28 and TRBJ2-3; D call uncertain. Trimming removed 5 bases from V and 0 bases from J, with 15 bases in between. Looked up from germline, CDR1 is MDHEN and CDR2 is SYDVKM. This CDR3 has 16 amino acids. DNA of the CDR3: TGTGCCAGCAGTCTCCACAGTGGTACTAGCACAGATACGCAGTATTTT. This sequence encodes CASSLHSGTSTDTQYF.

This rearrangement joins TRBV4-1 to TRBJ2-5; 10 bases are shared with TRBD2. The CDR3 consists of 18 residues. Germline CDR1 MGHRA, CDR2 YSYEKL. After removal of 0 bases from V and 2 bases from J, the junction contained 9 bases not matched to a gene. The CDR3 here is CASSQDQGLAGAQETQYF. The CDR3 DNA reads as TGCGCCAGCAGCCAAGATCAGGGGCTAGCGGGGGCACAAGAGACCCAGTACTTC.

This chain joins TRBV11-3 and TRBJ2-2, with 8 bases fitting TRBD1. This CDR3 contains 16 residues. V was pared by 4 bases and J by 7 bases, with 11 bases of the junction left unmatched. The germline CDR1 and CDR2 sequences are SGHNT and YENEEA. The CDR3: CASSSGGRGLIGELFF. The CDR3 region has the DNA TGTGCCAGCAGCTCGGGCGGCAGGGGGCTAATCGGGGAGCTGTTTTTT.

This clone was recorded only once. This rearrangement joins TRBV5-1 to TRBJ1-6, with D uncertain. This CDR3 spans 13 amino acids. V was clipped by 3 bases and J by 10 bases, with 11 bases between them. Germline loops: CDR1 SGHRS, CDR2 YFSETQ. CDR3 nucleotides: TGCGCCAGCAGCTCCGACCGGGGATCACCCCTCCACTTT. Translating gives CASSSDRGSPLHF. The full variable domain, in which reference TRBV5-1 and TRBJ1-6 provide the parts outside the CDR3, is KAGVTQTPRYLIKTRGQQVTLSCSPISGHRSVSWYQQTPGQGLQFLFEYFSETQRNKGNFPGRFSGRQFSNSRSEMNVSTLELGDSALYLCASSSDRGSPLHFGNGTRLTVT.

Notes on this clone: At one boundary the junction diverges from the germline segment, which might be a read error. The chain joins TRBV5-1 to TRBJ2-2; D may be TRBD1 (6 bases). Germline CDR1 SGHRS, CDR2 YFSETQ. This CDR3 is 17 amino acids long. CDR3 nucleotides: TGCGCCAGCAGCCTTGAAGGGGGTGGAACGAACACCGGGGAGCTGCTTTTT. Its translation is CASSLEGGGTNTGELLF.

Here the CDR3 reads CASLRQNSGNTIYF. In DNA form, the CDR3 reads TGTGCCAGCTTGCGCCAAAACTCTGGAAACACCATATATTTT. The chain couples TRBV6-5 to TRBJ1-3; D unclear. CDR1 is MNHEY and CDR2 is SVGAGI in the germline V gene. The CDR3 runs 14 residues. V lost 8 bases, J lost 0 bases, and 11 bases lay in between.

The rearrangement joins TRBV5-1 to TRBJ1-6, with D perhaps TRBD1 (6 bases). The germline V and J ends were trimmed by 0 bases and 8 bases, with 9 bases remaining between them. CDR1 is SGHRS, CDR2 YFSETQ, per germline. The CDR3 sequence is 14 residues long. The CDR3 loop reads CASSLVGADSPLHF. The CDR3 DNA reads as TGCGCCAGCAGCTTGGTGGGGGCGGATTCACCCCTCCACTTT. Variable domain in full (rest from reference TRBV5-1 and TRBJ1-6): KAGVTQTPRYLIKTRGQQVTLSCSPISGHRSVSWYQQTPGQGLQFLFEYFSETQRNKGNFPGRFSGRQFSNSRSEMNVSTLELGDSALYLCASSLVGADSPLHFGNGTRLTVT.

This clone has a count of ten or more. For the CDR3, the DNA is TGCAGTGCTAGTATGCGCAATGAGCAGTTCTTC. Translated: CSASMRNEQFF. The chain combines TRBV20-1 with TRBJ2-1; D uncertain. This CDR3 contains 11 residues. CDR1 is DFQATT and CDR2 is SNEGSKA in the germline V gene (reference sequence). Trimming left V 3 bases short and J 6 bases short, with 6 bases between.

This clone was observed once. J is TRBJ2-3 and V is TRBV18; D is uncertain. Germline assignment: CDR1 KGHSH and CDR2 LQKENI. V dropped 0 bases and J dropped 9 bases, with 10 bases sitting between them. The CDR3 contains 13 residues. The DNA for the CDR3 is TGTGCCAGCTCACCACCGCAGATCTCAACGCAGTATTTT. Translation gives CASSPPQISTQYF.

The V and J genes are TRBV3-1 (or the pseudogene TRBV3-2) and TRBJ1-6, with 9 bases identical to TRBD1. CDR1 and CDR2 from the germline V gene are LGHDT and YNNKEL (reference sequence). J lost 9 bases, V lost 8 bases, and 8 bases had no gene match. CDR3 length: 14 residues. DNA for the CDR3: TGTGCCAGCCGAACAACAGGGGGCTCTTCACCCCTCCACTTT. This gives the protein CASRTTGGSSPLHF.

The chain couples TRBV5-1 to TRBJ2-3; 12 bases match TRBD1. Trimming took 3 bases from V and 6 from J; bases not matched to a gene: 5. Per the germline V gene, CDR1 is SGHRS and CDR2 is YFSETQ. CDR3 size: 15 residues. CDR3 coding DNA: TGCGCCAGCAGCTGGGGACAGGGGGCCTGGGATACGCAGTATTTT. Amino acid sequence: CASSWGQGAWDTQYF. The full variable domain, with the rest looked up from reference TRBV5-1 and TRBJ2-3, is KAGVTQTPRYLIKTRGQQVTLSCSPISGHRSVSWYQQTPGQGLQFLFEYFSETQRNKGNFPGRFSGRQFSNSRSEMNVSTLELGDSALYLCASSWGQGAWDTQYFGPGTRLTVL.

This sequence joins TRBV5-1 and TRBJ2-2, with D possibly being TRBD2 (5 bases). Germline lookup yields CDR1 SGHRS and CDR2 YFSETQ. The CDR3 extends over 13 amino acids. Trimming removed 7 bases at V and 5 bases at J, with 12 bases between. The CDR3 DNA is TGCGCCAGCTCCGCACTAGGGACCGGGGAGCTGTTTTTT. Amino acids: CASSALGTGELFF.

V and J are TRBV5-6 and TRBJ1-1; 8 bases align to TRBD1. The V gene end was trimmed by 4 bases and the J gene end by 4 bases; junction bases not matched to a gene: 9. The CDR3 contains 15 residues. Germline V gives CDR1 SGHDT, CDR2 YYEEEE. This CDR3 reads CASSGTGGMGTEAFF. CDR3 nucleotides: TGTGCCAGCAGCGGCACAGGGGGTATGGGCACTGAAGCTTTCTTT.

This chain links TRBV12-3 or TRBV12-4 with TRBJ1-2; maybe TRBD1 (6 bases). V was trimmed by 2 bases and J by 6 bases, leaving 10 bases between them. This CDR3 comprises 13 residues. CDR3 sequence: CASSLYRDNGYTF. The CDR3 DNA sequence: TGTGCCAGCAGTTTATACAGGGACAATGGCTACACCTTC.